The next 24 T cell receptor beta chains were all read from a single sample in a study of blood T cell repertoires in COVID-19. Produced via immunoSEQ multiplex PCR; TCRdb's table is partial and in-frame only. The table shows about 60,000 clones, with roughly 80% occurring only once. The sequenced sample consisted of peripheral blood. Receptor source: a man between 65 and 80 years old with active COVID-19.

The CDR3 bases are TGTGCCAGCAGTGGGACAGTCTCTGGCTACACCTTC. Translation: CASSGTVSGYTF. V and J are TRBV12-3 or TRBV12-4 and TRBJ1-2; TRBD1 agrees at 7 bases. Germline trimming cut 5 bases from V and 7 bases from J; bases unmatched to any gene: 4. The CDR3 runs to 12 residues.

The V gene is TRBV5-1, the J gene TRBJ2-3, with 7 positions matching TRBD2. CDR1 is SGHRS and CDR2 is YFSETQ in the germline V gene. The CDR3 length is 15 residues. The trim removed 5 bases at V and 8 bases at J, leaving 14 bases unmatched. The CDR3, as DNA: TGCGCCAGCAGTTCCAGCGGGATCGGTCCCCGTACGCAGTATTTT. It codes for CASSSSGIGPRTQYF.

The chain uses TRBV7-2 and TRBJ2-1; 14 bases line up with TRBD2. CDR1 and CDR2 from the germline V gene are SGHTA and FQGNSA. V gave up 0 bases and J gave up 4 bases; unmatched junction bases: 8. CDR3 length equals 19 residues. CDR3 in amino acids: CASSLAGTSGRVVYNEQFF. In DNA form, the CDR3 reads TGTGCCAGCAGCTTAGCTGGGACTAGCGGGAGAGTGGTTTACAATGAGCAGTTCTTC.

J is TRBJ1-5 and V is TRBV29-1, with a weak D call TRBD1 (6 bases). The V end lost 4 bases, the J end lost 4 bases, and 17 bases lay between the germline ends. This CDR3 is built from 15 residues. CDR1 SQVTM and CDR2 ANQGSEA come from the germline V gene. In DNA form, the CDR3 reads TGCAGCGTTGTTATCGGGCTGACAGGAAATCAGCCCCAGCATTTT. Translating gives CSVVIGLTGNQPQHF.

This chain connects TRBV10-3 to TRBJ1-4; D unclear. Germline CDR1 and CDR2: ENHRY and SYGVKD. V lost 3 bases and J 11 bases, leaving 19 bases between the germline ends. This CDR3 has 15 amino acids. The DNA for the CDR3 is TGTGCCATCAGTGATTCCCGTCGGGAAAATGGGAAACTGTTTTTT. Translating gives CAISDSRRENGKLFF.

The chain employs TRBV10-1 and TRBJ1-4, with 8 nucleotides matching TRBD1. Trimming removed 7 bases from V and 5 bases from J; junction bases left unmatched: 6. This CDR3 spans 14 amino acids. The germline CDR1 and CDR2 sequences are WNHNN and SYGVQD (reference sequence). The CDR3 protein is CASTPTGENEKLFF. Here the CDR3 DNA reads TGCGCCAGCACCCCGACAGGGGAAAATGAAAAACTGTTTTTT.

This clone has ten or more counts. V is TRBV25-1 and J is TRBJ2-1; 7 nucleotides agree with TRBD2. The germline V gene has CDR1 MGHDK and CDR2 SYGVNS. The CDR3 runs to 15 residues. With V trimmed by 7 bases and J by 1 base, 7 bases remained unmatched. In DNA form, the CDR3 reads TGTGCCAGCAAAAGTACGGGAGGATCCTACAATGAGCAGTTCTTC. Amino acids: CASKSTGGSYNEQFF. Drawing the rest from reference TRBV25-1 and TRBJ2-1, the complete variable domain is EADIYQTPRYLVIGTGKKITLECSQTMGHDKMYWYQQDPGMELHLIHYSYGVNSTEKGDLSSESTVSRIRTEHFPLTLESARPSHTSQYLCASKSTGGSYNEQFFGPGTRLTVL.

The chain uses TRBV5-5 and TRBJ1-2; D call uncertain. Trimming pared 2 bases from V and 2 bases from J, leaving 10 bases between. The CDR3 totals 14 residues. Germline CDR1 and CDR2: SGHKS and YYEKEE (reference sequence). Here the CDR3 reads CASSLRQTNYGYTF. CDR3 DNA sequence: TGTGCCAGCAGCTTAAGGCAGACAAACTATGGCTACACCTTC.

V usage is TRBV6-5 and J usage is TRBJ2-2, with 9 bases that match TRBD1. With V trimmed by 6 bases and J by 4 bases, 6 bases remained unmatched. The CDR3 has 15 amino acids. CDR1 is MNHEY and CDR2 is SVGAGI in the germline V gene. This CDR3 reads CASRIGQGFTGELFF. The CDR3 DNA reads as TGTGCCAGCAGAATCGGACAGGGGTTCACCGGGGAGCTGTTTTTT.

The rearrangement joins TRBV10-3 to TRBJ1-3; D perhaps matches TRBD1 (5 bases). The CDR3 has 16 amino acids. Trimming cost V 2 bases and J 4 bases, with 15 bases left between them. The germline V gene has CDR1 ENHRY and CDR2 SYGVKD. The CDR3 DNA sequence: TGTGCCATCAGTGAGAATCTGGCAGGGCGAGGAAACACCATATATTTT. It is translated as CAISENLAGRGNTIYF.

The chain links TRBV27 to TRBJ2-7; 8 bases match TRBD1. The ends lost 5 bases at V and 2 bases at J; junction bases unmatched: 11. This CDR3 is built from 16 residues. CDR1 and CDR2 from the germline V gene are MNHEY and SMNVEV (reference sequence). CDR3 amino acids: CASSPYSDREAYEQYF. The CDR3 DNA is TGTGCCAGCAGTCCCTACTCGGACAGGGAAGCCTACGAGCAGTACTTC.

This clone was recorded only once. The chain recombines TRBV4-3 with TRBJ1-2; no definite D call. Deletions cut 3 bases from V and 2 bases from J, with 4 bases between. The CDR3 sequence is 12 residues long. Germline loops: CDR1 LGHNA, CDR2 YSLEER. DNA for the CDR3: TGCGCCAGCAGCCACTCGAACTATGGCTACACCTTC. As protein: CASSHSNYGYTF.

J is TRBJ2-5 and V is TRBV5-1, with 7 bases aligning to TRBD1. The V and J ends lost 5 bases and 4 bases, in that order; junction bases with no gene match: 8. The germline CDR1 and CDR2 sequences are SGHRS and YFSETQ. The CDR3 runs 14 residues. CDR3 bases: TGCGCCAGCAGTTTTACAGGGGATGGAGAGACCCAGTACTTC. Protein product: CASSFTGDGETQYF.

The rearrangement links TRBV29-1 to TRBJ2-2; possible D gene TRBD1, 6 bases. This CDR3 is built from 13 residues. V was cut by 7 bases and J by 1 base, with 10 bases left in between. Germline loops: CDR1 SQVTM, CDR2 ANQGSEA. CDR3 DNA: TGCAGCGCCATGACAGGGAACACCGGGGAGCTGTTTTTT. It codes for CSAMTGNTGELFF.

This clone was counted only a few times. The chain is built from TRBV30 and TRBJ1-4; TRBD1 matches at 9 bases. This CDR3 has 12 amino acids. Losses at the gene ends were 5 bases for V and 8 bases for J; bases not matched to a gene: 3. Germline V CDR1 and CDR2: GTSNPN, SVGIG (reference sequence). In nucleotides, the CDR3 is TGTGCCTGGGGGACAGGGAACGAAAAACTGTTTTTT. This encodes CAWGTGNEKLFF.

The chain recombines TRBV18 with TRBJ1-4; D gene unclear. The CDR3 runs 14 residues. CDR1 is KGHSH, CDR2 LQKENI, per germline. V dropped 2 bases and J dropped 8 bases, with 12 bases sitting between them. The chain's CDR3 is CASSPDIVREKLFF. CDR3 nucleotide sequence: TGTGCCAGCTCACCAGATATAGTACGGGAAAAACTGTTTTTT.

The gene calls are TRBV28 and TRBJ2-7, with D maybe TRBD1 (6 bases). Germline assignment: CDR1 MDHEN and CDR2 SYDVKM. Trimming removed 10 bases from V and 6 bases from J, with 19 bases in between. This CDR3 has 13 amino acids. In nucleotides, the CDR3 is TGTGCCATCCAAGGGGGACGGACCTCCGAGCAGTACTTC. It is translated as CAIQGGRTSEQYF.

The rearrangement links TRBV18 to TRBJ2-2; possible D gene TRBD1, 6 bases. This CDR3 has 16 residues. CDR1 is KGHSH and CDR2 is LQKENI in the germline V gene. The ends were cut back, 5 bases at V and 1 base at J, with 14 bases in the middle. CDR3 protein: CASSTRQVENTGELFF. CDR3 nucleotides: TGTGCCAGCTCAACTCGACAGGTGGAGAACACCGGGGAGCTGTTTTTT.

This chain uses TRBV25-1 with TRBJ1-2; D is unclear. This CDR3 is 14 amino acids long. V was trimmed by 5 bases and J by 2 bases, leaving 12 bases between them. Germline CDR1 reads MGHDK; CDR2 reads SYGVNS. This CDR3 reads CASSPHSSNYGYTF. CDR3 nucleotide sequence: TGTGCCAGCAGTCCCCACAGCTCCAACTATGGCTACACCTTC.

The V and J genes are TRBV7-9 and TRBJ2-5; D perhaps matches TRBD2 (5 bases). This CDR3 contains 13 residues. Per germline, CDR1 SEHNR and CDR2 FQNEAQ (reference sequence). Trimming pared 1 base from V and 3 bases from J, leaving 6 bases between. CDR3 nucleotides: TGTGCCAGCAGCTTAGGGGGAGAAGAGACCCAGTACTTC. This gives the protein CASSLGGEETQYF.

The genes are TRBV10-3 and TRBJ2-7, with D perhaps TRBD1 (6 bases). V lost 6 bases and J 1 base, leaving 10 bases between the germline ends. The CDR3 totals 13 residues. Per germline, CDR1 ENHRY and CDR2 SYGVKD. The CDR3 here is CAISRDKSYEQYF. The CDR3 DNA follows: TGTGCCATCAGCCGGGACAAATCCTACGAGCAGTACTTC.

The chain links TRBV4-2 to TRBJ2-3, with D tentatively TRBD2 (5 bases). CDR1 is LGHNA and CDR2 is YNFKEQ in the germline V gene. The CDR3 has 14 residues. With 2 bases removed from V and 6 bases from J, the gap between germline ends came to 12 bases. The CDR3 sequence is CASSQRLPGDTQYF. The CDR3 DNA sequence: TGTGCCAGCAGCCAACGACTTCCGGGGGATACGCAGTATTTT.

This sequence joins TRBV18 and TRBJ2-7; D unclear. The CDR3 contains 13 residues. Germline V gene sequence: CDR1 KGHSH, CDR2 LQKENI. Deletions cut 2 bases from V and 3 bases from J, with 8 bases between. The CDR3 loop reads CASSPTDGYEQYF. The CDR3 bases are TGTGCCAGCTCACCAACAGACGGCTACGAGCAGTACTTC.

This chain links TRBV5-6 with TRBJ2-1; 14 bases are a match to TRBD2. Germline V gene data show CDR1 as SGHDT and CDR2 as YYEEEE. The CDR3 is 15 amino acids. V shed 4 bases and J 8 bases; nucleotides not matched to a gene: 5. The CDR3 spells CASSPGTSGRDEQFF. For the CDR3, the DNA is TGTGCCAGCAGCCCGGGGACTAGCGGGAGAGATGAGCAGTTCTTC.